A single sample is the source of the 7 T cell receptor beta chains below, sequenced in a study of blood T cell repertoires in COVID-19. Some clones are missing from TCRdb's copy, which holds only in-frame ones; the method was immunoSEQ multiplex PCR. The sample consists of about 190,000 clones, 65% to 80% of them appearing once. Sequencing was carried out using peripheral blood. Source of these receptors: a woman between 50 and 59 years old with acute or convalescent COVID-19.

The chain has TRBV7-8 and TRBJ2-1; the match to TRBD2 covers 10 bases. This CDR3 spans 14 amino acids. Germline CDR1 SGHVS, CDR2 FQNEAQ. The V gene end was trimmed by 4 bases and the J gene end by 6 bases; junction bases not matched to a gene: 3. Here the CDR3 DNA reads TGTGCCAGCAGCTCGTGGACTAGCGGCAATGAGCAGTTCTTC. Residues: CASSSWTSGNEQFF.

J is TRBJ2-2 and V is TRBV9; 9 nucleotides agree with TRBD1. In germline, CDR1 is SGDLS, CDR2 YYNGEE. The J segment lost 2 bases and the V segment lost 3 bases, leaving 5 bases of the junction unmatched. The CDR3 loop spans 16 amino acids. CDR3 sequence: CASSERGQGNTGELFF. In nucleotides, the CDR3 is TGTGCCAGCAGCGAGAGGGGACAGGGCAACACCGGGGAGCTGTTTTTT.

The J gene is TRBJ1-2, the V gene TRBV27; 10 nucleotides align to TRBD1. From germline, CDR1 is MNHEY and CDR2 SMNVEV (reference sequence). This CDR3 region has 14 residues. The V segment lost 5 bases and the J segment 8 bases; nucleotides outside the gene matches: 8. The CDR3 spells CASSPGQGTYGYTF. The CDR3 DNA is TGTGCCAGCAGTCCGGGACAGGGGACCTACGGCTACACCTTC.

This rearrangement joins TRBV28 to TRBJ1-1; D is unclear. The V and J ends lost 3 bases and 5 bases respectively, with 19 bases between them. The CDR3 runs 16 residues. In germline, CDR1 is MDHEN, CDR2 SYDVKM. CDR3 loop: CASSLGGSRPRTEAFF. As DNA, the CDR3 is TGTGCCAGCAGTTTGGGAGGGTCCCGACCTAGGACTGAAGCTTTCTTT.

The V call is TRBV9, the J call TRBJ2-1, with D maybe TRBD1 (5 bases). Germline CDR1 reads SGDLS; CDR2 reads YYNGEE. The CDR3 sequence is 15 residues long. The V and J ends lost 0 bases and 3 bases respectively, with 10 bases between them. In nucleotides, the CDR3 is TGTGCCAGCAGCGTAGGAACAGGCCTCTACAATGAGCAGTTCTTC. It encodes CASSVGTGLYNEQFF.

CDR3 sequence reads: CAISDTGPGETQYF. CDR3 DNA: TGTGCCATCAGTGATACAGGGCCTGGGGAGACCCAGTACTTC. J is TRBJ2-5 and V is TRBV10-3; the D gene is possibly TRBD1 (6 bases). Trimming cost V 3 bases and J 5 bases, with 13 bases left between them. This CDR3 contains 14 residues. Per germline, CDR1 ENHRY and CDR2 SYGVKD.

This sequence joins TRBV28 and TRBJ2-7; 7 bases line up with TRBD2. Germline loops: CDR1 MDHEN, CDR2 SYDVKM. This CDR3 contains 14 residues. With 3 bases clipped from V and 3 bases from J, the junction kept 5 bases outside the gene matches. Here the CDR3 DNA reads TGTGCCAGCAGTTTGAGTCGCGGGGGCTACGAGCAGTACTTC. It yields the protein CASSLSRGGYEQYF.